The present entry profiles one T cell receptor beta chain with its context. The data were obtained in a study of T cell changes during pregnancy in multiple sclerosis. Sequencing used immunoSEQ multiplex PCR; TCRdb keeps in-frame clones, though not all of them. The data contain around 19,000 clones, around 90% of them singletons. Material: CD8+ T cells from peripheral blood mononuclear cells, obtained in the third trimester of pregnancy. The TCR comes from a female donor in good health, enrolled as a control in a pregnancy study.

As DNA, the CDR3 is TGTGCCAGCAGTTTATTGGCCAGGGTCGGTGCAACTAATGAAAAACTGTTTTTT. Translation gives CASSLLARVGATNEKLFF. V and J are TRBV28 and TRBJ1-4, with D possibly TRBD1 on 5 matching bases. There are 18 residues in the CDR3. V lost 1 base to trimming and J lost 0 bases, with 15 bases between them. CDR1 and CDR2 (germline): MDHEN, SYDVKM. Supplemented by reference TRBV28 and TRBJ1-4, the full variable domain reads DVKVTQSSRYLVKRTGEKVFLECVQDMDHENMFWYRQDPGLGLRLIYFSYDVKMKEKGDIPEGYSVSREKKERFSLILESASTNQTSMYLCASSLLARVGATNEKLFFGSGTQLSVL.